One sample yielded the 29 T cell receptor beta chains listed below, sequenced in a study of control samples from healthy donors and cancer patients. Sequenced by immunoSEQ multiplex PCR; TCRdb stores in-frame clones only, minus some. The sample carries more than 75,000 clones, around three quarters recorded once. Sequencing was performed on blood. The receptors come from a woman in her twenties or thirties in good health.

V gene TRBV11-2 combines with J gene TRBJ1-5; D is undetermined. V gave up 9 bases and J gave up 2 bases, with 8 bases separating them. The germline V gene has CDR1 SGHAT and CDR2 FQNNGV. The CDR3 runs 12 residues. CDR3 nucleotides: TGTGCCAGTCTTAGGGGCAATCAGCCCCAGCATTTT. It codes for CASLRGNQPQHF.

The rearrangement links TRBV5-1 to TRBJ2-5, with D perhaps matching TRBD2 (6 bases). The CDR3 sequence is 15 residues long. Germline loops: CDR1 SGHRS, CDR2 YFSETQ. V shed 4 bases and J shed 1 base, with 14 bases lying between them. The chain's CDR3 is CASSNRAGTQETQYF. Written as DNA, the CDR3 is TGCGCCAGCAGCAATCGAGCGGGTACCCAAGAGACCCAGTACTTC. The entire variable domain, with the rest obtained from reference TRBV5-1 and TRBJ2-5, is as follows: KAGVTQTPRYLIKTRGQQVTLSCSPISGHRSVSWYQQTPGQGLQFLFEYFSETQRNKGNFPGRFSGRQFSNSRSEMNVSTLELGDSALYLCASSNRAGTQETQYFGPGTRLLVL.

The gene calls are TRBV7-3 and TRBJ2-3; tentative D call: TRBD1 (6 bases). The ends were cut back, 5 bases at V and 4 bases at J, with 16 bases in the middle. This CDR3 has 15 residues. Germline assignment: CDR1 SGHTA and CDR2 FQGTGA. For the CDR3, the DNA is TGTGCCAGCAGCCCCCGGGCAGGGGTGGCAGATACGCAGTATTTT. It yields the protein CASSPRAGVADTQYF.

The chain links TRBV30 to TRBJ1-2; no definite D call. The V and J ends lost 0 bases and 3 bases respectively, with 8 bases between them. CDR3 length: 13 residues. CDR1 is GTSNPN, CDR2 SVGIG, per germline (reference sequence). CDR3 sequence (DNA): TGTGCCTGGAGTGTACAGAGGGACTATGGCTACACCTTC. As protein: CAWSVQRDYGYTF.

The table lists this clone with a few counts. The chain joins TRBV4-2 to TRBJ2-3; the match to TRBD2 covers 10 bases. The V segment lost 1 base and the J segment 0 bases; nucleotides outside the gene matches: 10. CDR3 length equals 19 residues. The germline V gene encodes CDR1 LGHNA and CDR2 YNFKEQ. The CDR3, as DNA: TGTGCCAGCAGCCAAGGGGTTAGCGGGGGGCCCTCTAGCACAGATACGCAGTATTTT. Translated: CASSQGVSGGPSSTDTQYF.

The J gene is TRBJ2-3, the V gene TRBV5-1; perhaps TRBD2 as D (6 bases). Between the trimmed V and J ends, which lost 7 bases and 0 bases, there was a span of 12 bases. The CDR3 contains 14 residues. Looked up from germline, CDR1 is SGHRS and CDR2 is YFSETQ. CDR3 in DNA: TGCGCCAGCTTCCGACTAGTTAGCACAGATACGCAGTATTTT. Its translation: CASFRLVSTDTQYF.

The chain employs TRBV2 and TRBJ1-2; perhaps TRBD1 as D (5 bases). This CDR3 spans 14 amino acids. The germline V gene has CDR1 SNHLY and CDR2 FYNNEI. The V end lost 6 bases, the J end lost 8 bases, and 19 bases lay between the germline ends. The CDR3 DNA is TGTGCCAGCAGGCCCGGGACTCCGCCTCAAGGCTACACCTTC. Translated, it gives CASRPGTPPQGYTF.

In DNA, the CDR3 is TGTGCCATCAGTGAGTCGACGTGGACCCAGTACTTC. Its translation: CAISESTWTQYF. The chain employs TRBV10-3 and TRBJ2-5, with no clear D. V lost 0 bases, J lost 7 bases, and 6 bases lay in between. CDR1 and CDR2 (germline): ENHRY, SYGVKD. The CDR3 sequence is 12 residues long.

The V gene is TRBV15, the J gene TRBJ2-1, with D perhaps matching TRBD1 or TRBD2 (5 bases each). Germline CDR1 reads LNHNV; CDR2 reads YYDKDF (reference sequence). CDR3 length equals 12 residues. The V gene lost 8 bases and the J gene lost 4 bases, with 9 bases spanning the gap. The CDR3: CATAEGYNEQFF. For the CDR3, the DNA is TGTGCCACCGCAGAGGGGTACAATGAGCAGTTCTTC.

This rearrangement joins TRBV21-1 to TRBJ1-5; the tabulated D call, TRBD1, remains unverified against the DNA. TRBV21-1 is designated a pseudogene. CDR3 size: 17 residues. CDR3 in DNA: TGTGCCAGCAGCTACCGACAGGGCCTCTATAGCAATCAGCCCCAGCATTTT. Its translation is CASSYRQGLYSNQPQHF.

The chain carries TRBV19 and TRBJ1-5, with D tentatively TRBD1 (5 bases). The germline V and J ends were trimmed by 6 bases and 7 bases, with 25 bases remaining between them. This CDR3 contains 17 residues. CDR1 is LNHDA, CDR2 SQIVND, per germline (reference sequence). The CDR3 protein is CASRPDQGVVLGQPQHF. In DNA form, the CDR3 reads TGTGCCAGTAGACCAGACCAGGGAGTGGTTCTAGGACAGCCCCAGCATTTT.

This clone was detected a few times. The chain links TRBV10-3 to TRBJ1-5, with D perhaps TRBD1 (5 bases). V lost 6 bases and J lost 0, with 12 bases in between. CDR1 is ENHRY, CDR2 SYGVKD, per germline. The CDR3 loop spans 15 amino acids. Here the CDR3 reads CAIRGTGDSNQPQHF. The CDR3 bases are TGTGCCATCAGGGGAACAGGAGATAGCAATCAGCCCCAGCATTTT.

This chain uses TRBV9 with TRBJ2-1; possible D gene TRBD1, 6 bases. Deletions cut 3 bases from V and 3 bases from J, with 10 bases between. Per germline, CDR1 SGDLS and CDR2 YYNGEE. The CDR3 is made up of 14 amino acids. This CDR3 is CASSAYRDYNEQFF. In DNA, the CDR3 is TGTGCCAGCAGCGCCTACAGGGACTACAATGAGCAGTTCTTC.

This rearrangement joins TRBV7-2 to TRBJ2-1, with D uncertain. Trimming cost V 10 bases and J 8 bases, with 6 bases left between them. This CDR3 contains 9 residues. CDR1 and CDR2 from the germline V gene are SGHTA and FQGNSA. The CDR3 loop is CATGDEQFF. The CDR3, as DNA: TGTGCCACTGGGGATGAGCAGTTCTTC.

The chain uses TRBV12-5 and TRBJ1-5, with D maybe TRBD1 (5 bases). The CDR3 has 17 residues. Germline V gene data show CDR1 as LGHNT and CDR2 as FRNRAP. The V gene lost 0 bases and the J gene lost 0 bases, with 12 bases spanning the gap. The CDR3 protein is CASGLVLGRASNQPQHF. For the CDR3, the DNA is TGTGCTAGTGGTTTGGTATTGGGCAGGGCTAGCAATCAGCCCCAGCATTTT.

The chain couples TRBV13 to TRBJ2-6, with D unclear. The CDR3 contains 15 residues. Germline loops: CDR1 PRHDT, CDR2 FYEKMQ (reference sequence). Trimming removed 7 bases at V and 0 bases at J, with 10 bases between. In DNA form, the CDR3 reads TGTGCCAGCACCATCCCAGGCTCTGGGGCCAACGTCCTGACTTTC. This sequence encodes CASTIPGSGANVLTF.

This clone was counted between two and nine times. The CDR3 reads CSVRVSGANVLTF. In DNA, the CDR3 is TGCAGCGTCCGTGTCTCAGGGGCCAACGTCCTGACTTTC. The J gene is TRBJ2-6, the V gene TRBV29-1; no reliable D call. This CDR3 is 13 amino acids long. Trimming stripped 6 bases from V and 4 bases from J, with 10 bases between. Germline V gene lookup returns CDR1 SQVTM and CDR2 ANQGSEA.

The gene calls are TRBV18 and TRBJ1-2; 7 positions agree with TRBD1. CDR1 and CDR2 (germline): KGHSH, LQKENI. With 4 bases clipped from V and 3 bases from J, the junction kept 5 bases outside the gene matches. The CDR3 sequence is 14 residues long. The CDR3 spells CASSRGTAHYGYTF. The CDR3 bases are TGTGCCAGCTCACGGGGGACAGCGCACTATGGCTACACCTTC.

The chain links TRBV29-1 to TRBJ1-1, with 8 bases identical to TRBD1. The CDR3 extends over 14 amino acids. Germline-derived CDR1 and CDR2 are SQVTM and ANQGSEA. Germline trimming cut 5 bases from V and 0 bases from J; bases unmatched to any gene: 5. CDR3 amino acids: CSVRPGGMNTEAFF. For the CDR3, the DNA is TGCAGCGTTAGGCCAGGGGGCATGAACACTGAAGCTTTCTTT.

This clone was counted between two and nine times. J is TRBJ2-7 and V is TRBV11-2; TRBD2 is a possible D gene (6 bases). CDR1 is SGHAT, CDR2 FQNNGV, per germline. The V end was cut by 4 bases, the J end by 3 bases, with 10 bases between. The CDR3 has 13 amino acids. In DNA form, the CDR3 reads TGTGCCAGCAGCTGGGGAGGAAACTACGAGCAGTACTTC. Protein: CASSWGGNYEQYF.

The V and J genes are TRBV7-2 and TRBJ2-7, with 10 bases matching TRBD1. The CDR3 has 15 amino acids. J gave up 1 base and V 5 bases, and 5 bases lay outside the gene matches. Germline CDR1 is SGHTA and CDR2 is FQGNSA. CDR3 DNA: TGTGCCAGCAGCAACGACAGGGGGCGTTCCTACGAGCAGTACTTC. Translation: CASSNDRGRSYEQYF. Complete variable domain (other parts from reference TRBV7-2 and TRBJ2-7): GAGVSQSPSNKVTEKGKDVELRCDPISGHTALYWYRQSLGQGLEFLIYFQGNSAPDKSGLPSDRFSAERTGGSVSTLTIQRTQQEDSAVYLCASSNDRGRSYEQYFGPGTRLTVT.

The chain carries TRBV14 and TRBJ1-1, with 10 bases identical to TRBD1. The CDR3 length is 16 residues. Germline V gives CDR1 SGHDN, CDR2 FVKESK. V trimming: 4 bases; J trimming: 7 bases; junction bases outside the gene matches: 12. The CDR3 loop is CASSPLGQGKDNEAFF. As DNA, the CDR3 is TGTGCCAGCAGCCCCCTGGGACAGGGGAAAGATAATGAAGCTTTCTTT.

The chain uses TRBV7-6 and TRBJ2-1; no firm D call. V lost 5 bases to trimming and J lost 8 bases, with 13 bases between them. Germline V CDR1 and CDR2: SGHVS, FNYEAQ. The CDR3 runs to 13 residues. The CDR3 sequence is CASSPAAADEQFF. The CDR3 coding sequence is TGTGCCAGCAGCCCAGCCGCGGCCGATGAGCAGTTCTTC.

DNA for the CDR3: TGTGCCAGCAGCTCCAGTGGAGTGTACGAGCAGTACTTC. It codes for CASSSSGVYEQYF. J is TRBJ2-7 and V is TRBV7-3; D gene uncertain. The length of the CDR3 is 13 residues. CDR1 and CDR2 from the germline V gene are SGHTA and FQGTGA. Trimming shortened V by 4 bases and J by 4 bases, and 11 bases separated the two germline ends.

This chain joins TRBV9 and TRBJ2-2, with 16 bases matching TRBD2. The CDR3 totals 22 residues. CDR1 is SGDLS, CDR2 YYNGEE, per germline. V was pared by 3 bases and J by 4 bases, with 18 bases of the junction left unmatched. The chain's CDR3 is CASSENPGTSGGAVSVTGELFF. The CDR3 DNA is TGTGCCAGCAGCGAGAACCCCGGGACTAGCGGGGGGGCGGTGTCGGTCACCGGGGAGCTGTTTTTT.

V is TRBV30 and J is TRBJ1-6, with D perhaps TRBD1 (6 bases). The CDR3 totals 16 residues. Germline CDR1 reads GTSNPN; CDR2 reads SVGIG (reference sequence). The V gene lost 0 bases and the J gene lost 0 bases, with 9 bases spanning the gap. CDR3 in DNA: TGTGCCTGGAGTGTACAGGGTAGCTCCTATAATTCACCCCTCCACTTT. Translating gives CAWSVQGSSYNSPLHF.

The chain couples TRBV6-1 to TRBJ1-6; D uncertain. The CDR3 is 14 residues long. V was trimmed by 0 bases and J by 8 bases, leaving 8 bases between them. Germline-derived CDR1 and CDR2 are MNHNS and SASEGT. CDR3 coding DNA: TGTGCCAGCAGTGAAGCTGCCGGGTATTCACCCCTCCACTTT. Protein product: CASSEAAGYSPLHF.

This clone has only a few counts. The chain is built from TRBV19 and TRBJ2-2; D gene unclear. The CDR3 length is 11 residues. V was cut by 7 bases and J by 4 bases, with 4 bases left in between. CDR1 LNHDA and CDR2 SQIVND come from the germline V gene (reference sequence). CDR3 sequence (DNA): TGTGCCAGTACTACCACCGGGGAGCTGTTTTTT. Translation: CASTTTGELFF.

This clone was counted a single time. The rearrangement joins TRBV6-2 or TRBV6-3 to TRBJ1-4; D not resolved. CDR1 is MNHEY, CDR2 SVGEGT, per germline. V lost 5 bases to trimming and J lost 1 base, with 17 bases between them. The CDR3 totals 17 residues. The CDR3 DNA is TGTGCCAGCAGTACCCGGTCGTCGGCGTTAACTAATGAAAAACTGTTTTTT. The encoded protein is CASSTRSSALTNEKLFF.